The 7 T cell receptor beta chains reported below all come from one sample, sequenced in a study of PD-1 blockade in mismatch repair-deficient tumors. TCRdb's table, derived via immunoSEQ multiplex PCR, lists solely in-frame clones and lacks some. The sample yields roughly 80,000 clones, more than 65% seen once. This specimen consisted of peripheral blood, obtained 12 weeks after starting pembrolizumab. These receptors were taken from an adult with mismatch repair-deficient cancer.

This clone showed up just once. V usage is TRBV7-8 and J usage is TRBJ1-1, with 11 bases fitting TRBD1. The CDR3 spans 16 residues. CDR1 is SGHVS and CDR2 is FQNEAQ in the germline V gene. J gave up 4 bases and V 4 bases, and 8 bases lay outside the gene matches. CDR3 nucleotides: TGTGCCAGCAGCTCAGCCCAGGACAGGGGGCTCACTGAAGCTTTCTTT. It translates to CASSSAQDRGLTEAFF.

The rearrangement joins TRBV5-6 to TRBJ2-3, with D possibly TRBD2 on 5 matching bases. The CDR3 extends over 13 amino acids. Between the trimmed V and J ends, which lost 0 bases and 4 bases, there was a span of 6 bases. Germline CDR1 is SGHDT and CDR2 is YYEEEE. CDR3 amino acids: CASSLAGADTQYF. The CDR3 DNA reads TGTGCCAGCAGCTTGGCCGGGGCAGATACGCAGTATTTT.

The genes are TRBV5-6 and TRBJ2-7; 9 positions agree with TRBD1. J gave up 7 bases and V 3 bases, and 11 bases lay outside the gene matches. CDR1 SGHDT and CDR2 YYEEEE come from the germline V gene. This CDR3 has 15 residues. The CDR3 region is CASSSLWDRVREQYF. CDR3 bases: TGTGCCAGCAGCTCCCTCTGGGACAGGGTTCGGGAGCAGTACTTC.

The genes are TRBV10-3 and TRBJ2-3; D possibly corresponds to TRBD2 (6 bases). The CDR3 is 13 amino acids. The V and J ends lost 10 bases and 0 bases respectively, with 11 bases between them. Per germline, CDR1 ENHRY and CDR2 SYGVKD. The CDR3 protein is CATKGLSTDTQYF. CDR3 sequence (DNA): TGTGCCACCAAGGGACTGAGCACAGATACGCAGTATTTT.

This clone was picked up a small number of times. The chain employs TRBV29-1 and TRBJ2-7; maybe TRBD1 (5 bases). Looked up from germline, CDR1 is SQVTM and CDR2 is ANQGSEA. CDR3 size: 13 residues. The V end lost 8 bases, the J end lost 3 bases, and 17 bases lay between the germline ends. CDR3 sequence: CSPRYRPNYEQYF. Here the CDR3 DNA reads TGCAGCCCAAGATACAGGCCAAACTACGAGCAGTACTTC.

The chain is built from TRBV2 and TRBJ1-1; D is unresolved. V lost 2 bases and J lost 11, with 9 bases in between. In germline, CDR1 is SNHLY, CDR2 FYNNEI. This CDR3 region has 11 residues. CDR3 nucleotides: TGTGCCAGCAGTGAATCCTATGGCGCTTTCTTT. Translating gives CASSESYGAFF. Based on the CDR3 plus reference TRBV2 and TRBJ1-1, the full variable domain is EPEVTQTPSHQVTQMGQEVILRCVPISNHLYFYWYRQILGQKVEFLVSFYNNEISEKSEIFDDQFSVERPDGSNFTLKIRSTKLEDSAMYFCASSESYGAFFGQGTRLTVV.

The chain carries TRBV27 and TRBJ2-7, with D maybe TRBD2 (6 bases). This CDR3 has 14 residues. Trimming left V 6 bases short and J 2 bases short, with 14 bases between. The germline V gene has CDR1 MNHEY and CDR2 SMNVEV (reference sequence). Here the CDR3 reads CASRMNSGTYEQYF. DNA for the CDR3: TGTGCCAGCAGAATGAATAGCGGAACCTACGAGCAGTACTTC.